This TCR beta chain was recovered during a study of shared clonotypes between healthy human individuals. Clones were sequenced by immunoSEQ multiplex PCR, and TCRdb holds only the in-frame ones, with some missing. The data contain fewer than 3 million clones, roughly 90% of them singletons. This CDR3 spans 13 amino acids. From germline, CDR1 is SGHDT and CDR2 YYEEEE. Trimming pared 0 bases from V and 6 bases from J, leaving 10 bases between. The TCR comes from a man younger than 35 in good health. Some clones in this sample may be carry-over from other donors' samples. Material: naive CD4+ T cells from PBMCs. Subset described: CD45RA+ positively selected. The chain carries TRBV5-6 and TRBJ2-7, with D perhaps TRBD1 (5 bases). The CDR3 reads CASSLDRLGEQYF. The CDR3 coding sequence is TGTGCCAGCAGCTTGGACAGGCTGGGCGAGCAGTACTTC.